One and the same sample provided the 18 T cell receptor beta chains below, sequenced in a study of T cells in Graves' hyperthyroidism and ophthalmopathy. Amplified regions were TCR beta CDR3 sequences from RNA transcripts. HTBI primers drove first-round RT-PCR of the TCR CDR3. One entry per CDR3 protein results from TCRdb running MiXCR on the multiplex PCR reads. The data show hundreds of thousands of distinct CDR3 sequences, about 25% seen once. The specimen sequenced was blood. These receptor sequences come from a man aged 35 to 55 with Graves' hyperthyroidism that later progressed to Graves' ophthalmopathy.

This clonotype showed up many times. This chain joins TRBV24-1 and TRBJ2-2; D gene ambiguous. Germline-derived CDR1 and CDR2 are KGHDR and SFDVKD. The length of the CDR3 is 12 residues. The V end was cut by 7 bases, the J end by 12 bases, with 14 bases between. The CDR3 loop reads CATSPPVGQLFF. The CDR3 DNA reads TGTGCCACCAGCCCCCCGGTAGGGCAGCTGTTTTTT.

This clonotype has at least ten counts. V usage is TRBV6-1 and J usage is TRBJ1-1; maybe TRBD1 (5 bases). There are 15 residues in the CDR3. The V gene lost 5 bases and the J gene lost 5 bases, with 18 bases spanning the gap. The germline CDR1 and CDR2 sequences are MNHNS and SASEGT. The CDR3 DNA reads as TGTGCCAGCAGTAAGTTTTCAGGGTTTGGGACTGAAGCTTTCTTT. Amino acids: CASSKFSGFGTEAFF.

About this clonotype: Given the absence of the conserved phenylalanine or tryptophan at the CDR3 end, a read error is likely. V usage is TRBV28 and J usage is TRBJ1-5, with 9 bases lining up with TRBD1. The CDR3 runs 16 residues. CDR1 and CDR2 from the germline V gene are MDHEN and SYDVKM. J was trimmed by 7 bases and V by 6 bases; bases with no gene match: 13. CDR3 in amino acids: CASSPVAGTGSQPQHL. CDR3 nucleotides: TGTGCCAGCAGCCCAGTCGCCGGGACAGGGAGCCAGCCCCAGCATCTT.

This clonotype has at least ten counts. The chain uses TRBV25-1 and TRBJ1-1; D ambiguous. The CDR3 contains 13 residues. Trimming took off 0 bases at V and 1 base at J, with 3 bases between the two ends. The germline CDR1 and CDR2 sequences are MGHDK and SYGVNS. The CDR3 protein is CASSEYRNTEAFF. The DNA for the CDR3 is TGTGCCAGCAGTGAATACAGGAACACTGAAGCTTTCTTT.

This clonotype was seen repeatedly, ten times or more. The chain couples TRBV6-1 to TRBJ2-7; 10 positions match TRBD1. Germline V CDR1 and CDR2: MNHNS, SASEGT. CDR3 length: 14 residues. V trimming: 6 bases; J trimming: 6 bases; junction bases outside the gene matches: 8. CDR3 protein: CASRTGQGILEQYF. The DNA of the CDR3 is TGTGCCAGCAGGACGGGACAGGGGATTCTCGAGCAGTACTTC.

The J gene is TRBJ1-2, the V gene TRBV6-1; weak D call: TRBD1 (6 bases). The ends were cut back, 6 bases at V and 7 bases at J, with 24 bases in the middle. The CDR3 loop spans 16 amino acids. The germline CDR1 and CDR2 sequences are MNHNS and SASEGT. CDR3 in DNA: TGTGCCAGCAGCCATGACAGGCGGCCGAGTGGGGGTGGCTACACCTTC. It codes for CASSHDRRPSGGGYTF.

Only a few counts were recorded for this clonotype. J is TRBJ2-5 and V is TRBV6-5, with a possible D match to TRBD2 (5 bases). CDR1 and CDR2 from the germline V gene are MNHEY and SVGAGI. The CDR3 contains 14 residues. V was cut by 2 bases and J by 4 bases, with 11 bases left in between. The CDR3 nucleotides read TGTGCCAGCAGTTACGGTTTTCGGGGAGAGACCCAGTACTTC. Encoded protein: CASSYGFRGETQYF.

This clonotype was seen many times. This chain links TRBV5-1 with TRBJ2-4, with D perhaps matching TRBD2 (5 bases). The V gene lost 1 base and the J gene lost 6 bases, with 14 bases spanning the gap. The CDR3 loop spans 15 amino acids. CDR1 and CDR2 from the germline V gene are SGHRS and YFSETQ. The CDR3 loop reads CASSLSGTQGNIQYF. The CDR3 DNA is TGCGCCAGCAGCTTGAGCGGAACCCAAGGAAACATTCAGTACTTC.

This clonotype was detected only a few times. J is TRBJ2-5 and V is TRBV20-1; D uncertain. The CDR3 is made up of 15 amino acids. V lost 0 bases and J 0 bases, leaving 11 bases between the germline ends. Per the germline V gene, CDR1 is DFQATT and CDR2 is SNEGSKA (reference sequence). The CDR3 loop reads CSARDWRSYQETQYF. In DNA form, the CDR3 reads TGCAGTGCTAGAGATTGGCGGTCGTACCAAGAGACCCAGTACTTC.

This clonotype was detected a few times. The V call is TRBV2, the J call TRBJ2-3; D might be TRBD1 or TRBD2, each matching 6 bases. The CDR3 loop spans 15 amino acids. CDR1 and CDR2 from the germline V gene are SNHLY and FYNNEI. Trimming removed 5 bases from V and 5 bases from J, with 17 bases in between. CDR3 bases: TGTGCCAGCAGTCCCTTTGGGGGGCAGGGAGATACGCAGTATTTT. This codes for CASSPFGGQGDTQYF.

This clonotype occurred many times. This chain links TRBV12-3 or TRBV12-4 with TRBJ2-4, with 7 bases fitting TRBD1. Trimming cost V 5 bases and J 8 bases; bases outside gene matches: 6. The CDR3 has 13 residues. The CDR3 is CASSPTGVDIQYF. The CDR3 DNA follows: TGTGCCAGCAGTCCTACAGGGGTAGACATTCAGTACTTC.

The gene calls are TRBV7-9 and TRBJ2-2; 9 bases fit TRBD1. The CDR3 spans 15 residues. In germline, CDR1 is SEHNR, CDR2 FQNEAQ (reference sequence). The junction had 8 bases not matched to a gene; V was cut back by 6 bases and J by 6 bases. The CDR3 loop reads CASRLDRGSAGELFF. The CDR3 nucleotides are TGTGCCAGCAGACTGGACAGGGGTAGTGCCGGGGAGCTGTTTTTT.

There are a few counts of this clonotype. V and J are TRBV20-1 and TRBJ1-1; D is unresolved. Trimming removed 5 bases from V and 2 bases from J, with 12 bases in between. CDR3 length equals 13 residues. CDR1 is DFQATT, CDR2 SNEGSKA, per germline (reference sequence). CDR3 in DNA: TGCAGTGCTCGCGTGACCGAAAACACTGAAGCTTTCTTT. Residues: CSARVTENTEAFF.

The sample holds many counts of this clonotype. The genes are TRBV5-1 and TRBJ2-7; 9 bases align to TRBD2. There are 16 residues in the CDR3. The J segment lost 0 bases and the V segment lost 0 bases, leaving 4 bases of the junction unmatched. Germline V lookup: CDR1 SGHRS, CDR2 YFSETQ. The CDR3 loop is CASSLGASGNSYEQYF. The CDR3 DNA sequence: TGCGCCAGCAGCTTGGGGGCTAGCGGGAACTCCTACGAGCAGTACTTC.

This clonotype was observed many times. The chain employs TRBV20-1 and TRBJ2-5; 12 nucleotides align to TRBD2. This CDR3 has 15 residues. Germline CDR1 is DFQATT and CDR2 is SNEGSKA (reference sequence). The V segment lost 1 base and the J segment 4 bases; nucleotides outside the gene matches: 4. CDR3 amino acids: CSARGLAGVVETQYF. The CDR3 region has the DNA TGCAGTGCTAGAGGACTAGCGGGAGTGGTAGAGACCCAGTACTTC.

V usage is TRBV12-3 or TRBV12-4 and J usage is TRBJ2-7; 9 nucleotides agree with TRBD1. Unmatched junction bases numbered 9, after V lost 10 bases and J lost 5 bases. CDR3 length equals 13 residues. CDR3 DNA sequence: TGTGCCACCAAACAGGGGGCAGGTAACGAGCAGTACTTC. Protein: CATKQGAGNEQYF.

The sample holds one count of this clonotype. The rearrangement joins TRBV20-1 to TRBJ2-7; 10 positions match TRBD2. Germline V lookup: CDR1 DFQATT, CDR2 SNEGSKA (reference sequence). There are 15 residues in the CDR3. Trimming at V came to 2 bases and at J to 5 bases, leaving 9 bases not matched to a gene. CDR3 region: CSARHPGLASNEQYF. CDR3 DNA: TGCAGTGCTAGACACCCGGGACTAGCGTCCAACGAGCAGTACTTC.

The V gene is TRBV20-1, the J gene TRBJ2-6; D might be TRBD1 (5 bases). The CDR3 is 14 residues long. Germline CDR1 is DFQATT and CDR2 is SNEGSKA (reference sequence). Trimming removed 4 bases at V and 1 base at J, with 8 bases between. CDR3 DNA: TGCAGTGCTATCAGGGTTTCTGGGGCCAACGTCCTGACTTTC. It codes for CSAIRVSGANVLTF.